The table lists the clone carrying this T cell receptor beta chain with many counts. Its antigen is undetermined. TCRdb itself ran the multiplex PCR reads through MiXCR, one entry per CDR3 protein. Altogether 66,000 or so distinct CDR3 sequences are present, roughly 44% being singletons, with the ten largest covering more than 7.5%. This CDR3 is built from 15 residues. In germline, CDR1 is SGHVS, CDR2 FNYEAQ. Trimming pared 2 bases from V and 2 bases from J, leaving 11 bases between. The data were obtained in a study of breast tumors, draining lymph nodes, adjacent tissues. The study's findings and limits: Findings are consistent with lymph node origin and intratumoral expansion of most tumor T cells. Tumor repertoires ranked between lymph nodes and nontumor tissue in diversity, with V and J gene preferences. Luminal-like breast cancer showed significantly higher tumor–nontumor repertoire similarity than basal-like. That most tumor T cells come from lymph nodes remained unproven.

Sequencing was done on a sample of breast tumor tissue. V is TRBV7-6 and J is TRBJ2-3; the D gene is possibly TRBD2 (5 bases). This TCR came from a female donor with breast cancer. Some clones in this sample may be carry-over from other donors' samples. CDR3 loop: CASSLFEGFTDTQYF. In DNA, the CDR3 is TGTGCCAGCAGCTTATTTGAGGGTTTCACAGATACGCAGTATTTT.